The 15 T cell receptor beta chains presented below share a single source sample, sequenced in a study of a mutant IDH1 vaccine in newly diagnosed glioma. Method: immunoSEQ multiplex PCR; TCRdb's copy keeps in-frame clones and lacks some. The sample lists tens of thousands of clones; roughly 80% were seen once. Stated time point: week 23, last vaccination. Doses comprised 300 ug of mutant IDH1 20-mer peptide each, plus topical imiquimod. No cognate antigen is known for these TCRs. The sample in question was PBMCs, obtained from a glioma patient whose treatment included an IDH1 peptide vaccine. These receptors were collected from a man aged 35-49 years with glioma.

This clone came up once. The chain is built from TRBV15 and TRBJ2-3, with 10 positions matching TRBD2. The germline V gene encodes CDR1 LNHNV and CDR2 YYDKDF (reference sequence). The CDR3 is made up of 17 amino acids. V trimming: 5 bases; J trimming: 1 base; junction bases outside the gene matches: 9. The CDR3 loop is CATSGLLAGRGTDTQYF. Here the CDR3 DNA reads TGTGCCACCAGCGGACTACTAGCGGGGAGGGGCACAGATACGCAGTATTTT.

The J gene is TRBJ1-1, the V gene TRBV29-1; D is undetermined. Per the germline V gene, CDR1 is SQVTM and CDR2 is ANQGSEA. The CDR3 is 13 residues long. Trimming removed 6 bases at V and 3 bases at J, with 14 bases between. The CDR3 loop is CSVLGGRDTEAFF. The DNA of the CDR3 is TGCAGCGTCCTAGGAGGGAGGGACACTGAAGCTTTCTTT.

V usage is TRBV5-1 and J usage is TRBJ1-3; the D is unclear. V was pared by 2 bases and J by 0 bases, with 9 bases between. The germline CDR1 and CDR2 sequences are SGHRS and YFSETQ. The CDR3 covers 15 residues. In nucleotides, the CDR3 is TGCGCCAGCAGCTTTGGTGTGGTCTCTGGAAACACCATATATTTT. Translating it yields CASSFGVVSGNTIYF. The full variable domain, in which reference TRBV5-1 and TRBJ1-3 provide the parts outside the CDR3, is KAGVTQTPRYLIKTRGQQVTLSCSPISGHRSVSWYQQTPGQGLQFLFEYFSETQRNKGNFPGRFSGRQFSNSRSEMNVSTLELGDSALYLCASSFGVVSGNTIYFGEGSWLTVV.

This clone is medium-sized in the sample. CDR3 protein: CASVPGTSYEQYF. In DNA form, the CDR3 reads TGTGCCAGCGTCCCTGGGACGTCCTACGAGCAGTACTTC. This chain uses TRBV2 with TRBJ2-7, with D perhaps matching TRBD1 or TRBD2 (5 bases each). Per the germline V gene, CDR1 is SNHLY and CDR2 is FYNNEI. V was pared by 8 bases and J by 1 base, with 12 bases between. The CDR3 length is 13 residues. Full variable domain (missing parts from reference TRBV2 and TRBJ2-7): EPEVTQTPSHQVTQMGQEVILRCVPISNHLYFYWYRQILGQKVEFLVSFYNNEISEKSEIFDDQFSVERPDGSNFTLKIRSTKLEDSAMYFCASVPGTSYEQYFGPGTRLTVT.

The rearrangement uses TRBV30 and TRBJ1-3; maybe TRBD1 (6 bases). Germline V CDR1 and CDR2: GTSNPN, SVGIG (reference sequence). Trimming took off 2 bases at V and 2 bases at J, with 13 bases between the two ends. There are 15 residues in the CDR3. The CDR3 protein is CAWSTLGGPGNTIYF. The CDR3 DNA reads TGTGCCTGGAGTACCCTAGGGGGTCCTGGAAACACCATATATTTT.

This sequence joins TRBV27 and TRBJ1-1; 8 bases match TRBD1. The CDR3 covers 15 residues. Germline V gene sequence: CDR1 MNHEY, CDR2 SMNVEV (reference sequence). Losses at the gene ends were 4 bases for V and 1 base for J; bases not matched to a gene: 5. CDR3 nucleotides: TGTGCCAGCAGTTCGACAGGGGCCACGAACACTGAAGCTTTCTTT. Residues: CASSSTGATNTEAFF.

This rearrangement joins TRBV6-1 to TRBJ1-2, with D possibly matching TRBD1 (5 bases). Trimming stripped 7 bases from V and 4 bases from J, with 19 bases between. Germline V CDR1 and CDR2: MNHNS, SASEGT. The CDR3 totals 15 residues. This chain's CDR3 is CASTRSGGDGYGYTF. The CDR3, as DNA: TGTGCCAGCACCAGAAGTGGAGGGGACGGCTATGGCTACACCTTC.

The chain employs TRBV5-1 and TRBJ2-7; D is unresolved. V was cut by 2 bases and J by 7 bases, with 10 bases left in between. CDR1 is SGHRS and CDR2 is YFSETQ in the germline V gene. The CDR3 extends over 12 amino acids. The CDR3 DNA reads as TGCGCCAGCAGCTTTACCCTGGGGGAGCAGTACTTC. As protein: CASSFTLGEQYF.

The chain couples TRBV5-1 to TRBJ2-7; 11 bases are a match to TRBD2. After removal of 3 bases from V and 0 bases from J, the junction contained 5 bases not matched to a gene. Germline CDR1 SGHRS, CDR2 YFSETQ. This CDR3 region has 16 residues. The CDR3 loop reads CASSWTLAGASYEQYF. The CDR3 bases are TGCGCCAGCAGCTGGACACTAGCGGGGGCCTCCTACGAGCAGTACTTC.

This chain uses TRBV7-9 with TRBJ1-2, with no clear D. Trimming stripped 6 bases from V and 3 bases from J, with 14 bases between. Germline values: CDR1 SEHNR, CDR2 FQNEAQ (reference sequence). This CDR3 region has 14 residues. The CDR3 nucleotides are TGTGCCAGCAGACCCACGGGGATCGACTATGGCTACACCTTC. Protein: CASRPTGIDYGYTF.

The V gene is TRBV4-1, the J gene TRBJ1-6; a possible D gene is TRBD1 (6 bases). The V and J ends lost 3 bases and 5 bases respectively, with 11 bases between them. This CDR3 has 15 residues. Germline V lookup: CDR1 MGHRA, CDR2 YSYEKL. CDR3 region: CASSHPTGNNSPLHF. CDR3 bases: TGCGCCAGCAGCCACCCGACAGGAAATAATTCACCCCTCCACTTT.

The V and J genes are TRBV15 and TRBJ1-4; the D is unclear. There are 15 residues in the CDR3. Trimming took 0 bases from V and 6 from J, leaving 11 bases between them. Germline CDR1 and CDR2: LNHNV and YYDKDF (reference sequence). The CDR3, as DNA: TGTGCCACCAGCAGAGAGCGGGTGGGCGATGAAAAACTGTTTTTT. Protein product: CATSRERVGDEKLFF.

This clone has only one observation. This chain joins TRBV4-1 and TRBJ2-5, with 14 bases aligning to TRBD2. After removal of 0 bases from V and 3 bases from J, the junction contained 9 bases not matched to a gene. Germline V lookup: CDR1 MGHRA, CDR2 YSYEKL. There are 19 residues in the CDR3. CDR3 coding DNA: TGCGCCAGCAGCCAAGAAGGGGGGACTAGCGGGGGTTTTAAAGAGACCCAGTACTTC. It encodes CASSQEGGTSGGFKETQYF.

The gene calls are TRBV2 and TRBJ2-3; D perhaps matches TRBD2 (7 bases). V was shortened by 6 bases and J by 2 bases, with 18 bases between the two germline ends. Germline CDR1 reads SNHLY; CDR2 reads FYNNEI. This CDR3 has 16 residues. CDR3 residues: CASSRRGGSFTDTQYF. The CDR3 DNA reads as TGTGCCAGCAGCCGGAGGGGGGGATCTTTCACAGATACGCAGTATTTT.

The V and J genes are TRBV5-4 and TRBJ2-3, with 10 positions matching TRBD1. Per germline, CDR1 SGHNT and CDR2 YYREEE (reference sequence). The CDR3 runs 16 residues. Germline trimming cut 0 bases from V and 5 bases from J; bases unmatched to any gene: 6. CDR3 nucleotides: TGTGCCAGCAGCTTGGCGGGACAGGGGTCCATAGATACGCAGTATTTT. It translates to CASSLAGQGSIDTQYF.